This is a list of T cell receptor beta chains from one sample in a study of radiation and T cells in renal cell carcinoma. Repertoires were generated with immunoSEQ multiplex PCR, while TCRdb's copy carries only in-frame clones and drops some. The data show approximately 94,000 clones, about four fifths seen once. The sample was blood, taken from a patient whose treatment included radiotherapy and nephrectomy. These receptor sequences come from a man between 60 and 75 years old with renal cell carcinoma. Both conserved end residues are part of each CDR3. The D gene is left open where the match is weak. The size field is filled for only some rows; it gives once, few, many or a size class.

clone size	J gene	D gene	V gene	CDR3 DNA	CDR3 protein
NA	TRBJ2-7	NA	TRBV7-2	TGTGCCAGCAGCCCAGCCCGGGGGTCCTACGAGCAGTACTTC	CASSPARGSYEQYF
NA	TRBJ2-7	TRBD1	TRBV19	TGTGCCAGTAGCCCGGACAGGGTAACGTACGAGCAGTACTTC	CASSPDRVTYEQYF
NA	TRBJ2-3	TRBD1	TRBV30	TGTGCCTGGAGTGGGACAGGAAAGGCGCAGTATTTT	CAWSGTGKAQYF
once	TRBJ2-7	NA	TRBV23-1	TGCGCCAGCAGTCAATCTTACACTTCCTACGAGCAGTACTTC	CASSQSYTSYEQYF
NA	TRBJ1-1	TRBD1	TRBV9	TGTGCCAGCATCAACAGGGGACCGAACACTGAAGCTTTCTTT	CASINRGPNTEAFF
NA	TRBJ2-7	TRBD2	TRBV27	TGTGCCAGCAGTGACACTGGGACTAGCGGGAGGAGGGAGCAGTACTTC	CASSDTGTSGRREQYF
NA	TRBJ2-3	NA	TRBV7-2	TGTGCCAGCAGCTTAAATCCCCCCACAGATACGCAGTATTTT	CASSLNPPTDTQYF
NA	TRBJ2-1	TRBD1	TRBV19	TGTGCCAGTAGTCCGAGCCGGGACAGAAATGAGCAGTTCTTC	CASSPSRDRNEQFF
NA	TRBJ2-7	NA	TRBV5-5	TGTGCCAGCAGCCCCGAGGCCGAGCAGTACTTC	CASSPEAEQYF
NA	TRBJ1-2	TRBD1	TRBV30	TGTGCCTGGAGCCTAACCGGGACAGGGGGCAACTATGGCTACACCTTC	CAWSLTGTGGNYGYTF
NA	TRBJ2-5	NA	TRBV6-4	TGTGCCAGCAGCCCCGAACCGGGGGTGGGGACCCAGTACTTC	CASSPEPGVGTQYF
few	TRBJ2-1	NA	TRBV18	TGTGCCAGCTCACCACCGACGGCAGGGTCGTTCTTC	CASSPPTAGSFF
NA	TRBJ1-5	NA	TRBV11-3	TGTGCCAGCATTTTAGTTGGGGGCGGGCAGCCCCAGCATTTT	CASILVGGGQPQHF
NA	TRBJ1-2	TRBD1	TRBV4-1	TGCGCCAGCAGCCAACCCGACAGGGTACCTGGCTACACCTTC	CASSQPDRVPGYTF
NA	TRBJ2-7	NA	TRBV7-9	TGTGCCAGCAGCTATCCCCGGGACGGGGAACCCTACGAGCAGTACTTC	CASSYPRDGEPYEQYF
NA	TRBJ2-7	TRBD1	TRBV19	TGTGCCAGTAGTATATTCACAGGGGAAACCTACGAGCAGTACTTC	CASSIFTGETYEQYF
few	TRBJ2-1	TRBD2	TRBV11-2	TGTGCCAGCAAGCCCACGTCACAAGCGGGAGGCACCCTTTGGGATGAGCAGTTCTTC	CASKPTSQAGGTLWDEQFF
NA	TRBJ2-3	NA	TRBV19	TGTGCCAGTACCCCGGGCACCCGAGATACGCAGTATTTT	CASTPGTRDTQYF
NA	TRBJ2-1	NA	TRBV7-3	TGTGCCAGCAGCTTGGAGCAGGGGACAAATAGGTACAATGAGCAGTTCTTC	CASSLEQGTNRYNEQFF
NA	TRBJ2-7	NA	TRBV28	TGTGCCAGCAGTTTTACTGGGCCCCCCTACGAGCAGTACTTC	CASSFTGPPYEQYF
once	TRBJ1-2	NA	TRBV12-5	TGTGCTAGTGGTTTGGTACCTGGCTCCTATGGCTACACCTTC	CASGLVPGSYGYTF
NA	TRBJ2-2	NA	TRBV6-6	TGTGCCAGCAGTTACTCGCCGGACACCGGGGAGCTGTTTTTT	CASSYSPDTGELFF
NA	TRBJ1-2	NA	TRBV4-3	TGCGCCAGCAGCCAGGTCCTGACCGGGAACTATGGCTACACCTTC	CASSQVLTGNYGYTF
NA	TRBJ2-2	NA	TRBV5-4	TGTGCCAGCAGCTTCCCAGGGCCCTCGAACACCGGGGAGCTGTTTTTT	CASSFPGPSNTGELFF
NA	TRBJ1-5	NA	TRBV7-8	TGTGCCAGCAGCTTAGGTCCGGAGGGAAGCGACTATAGCAATCAGCCCCAGCATTTT	CASSLGPEGSDYSNQPQHF
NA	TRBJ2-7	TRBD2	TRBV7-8	TGTGCCAGCAGCTCCGGGACTAGCGGGAGAAACGAGCAGTACTTC	CASSSGTSGRNEQYF
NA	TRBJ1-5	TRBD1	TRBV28	TGTGCCAGCAGGCCAATGGGGACAGCCAATCAGCCCCAGCATTTT	CASRPMGTANQPQHF
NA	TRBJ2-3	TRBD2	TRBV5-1	TGCGCCAGCAGCTTGGAACCGGGACTAGCGGGACATTCCACAGATACGCAGTATTTT	CASSLEPGLAGHSTDTQYF
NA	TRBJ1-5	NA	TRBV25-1	TGTGCCAGCAGTTCACAGGGATCCAATCAGCCCCAGCATTTT	CASSSQGSNQPQHF
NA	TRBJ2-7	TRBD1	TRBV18	TGTGCCAGCTCACGTCGGACAGGGAGCTACGAGCAGTACTTC	CASSRRTGSYEQYF
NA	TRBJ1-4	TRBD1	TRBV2	TGTGCCAGCAGACCCGGACAGGGTGGGGGTCGTGAAAAACTGTTTTTT	CASRPGQGGGREKLFF
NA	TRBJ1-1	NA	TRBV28	TGTGCCAGCAGTTTACAGGGGATTAGAACTGAAGCTTTCTTT	CASSLQGIRTEAFF
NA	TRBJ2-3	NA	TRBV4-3	TGCGCCAGCAGCCAAGGAAGGAGCGGAGGCGCAGATACGCAGTATTTT	CASSQGRSGGADTQYF
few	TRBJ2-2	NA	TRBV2	TGTGCCAGCAGCGTAGAAGACACCACCGGGGAGCTGTTTTTT	CASSVEDTTGELFF
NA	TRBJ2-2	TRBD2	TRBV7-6	TGTGCCAGCAGCTTAGGGTTACTAGCGGGAGTTGAGACCGGGGAGCTGTTTTTT	CASSLGLLAGVETGELFF
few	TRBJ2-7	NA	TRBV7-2	TGTGCCAGCAGCTTCCCACAGGGTCGCGAGCAGTACTTC	CASSFPQGREQYF
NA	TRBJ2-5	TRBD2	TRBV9	TGTGCCAGCAGCGTAGTCAGCGGGGGGACCCAGTACTTC	CASSVVSGGTQYF
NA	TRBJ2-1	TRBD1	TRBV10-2	TGCGCCAGCACTGTAACAGGGGGGAATGAGCAGTTCTTC	CASTVTGGNEQFF
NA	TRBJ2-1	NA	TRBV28	TGTGCCAGCAGTTTAGTCCGTGAGCAGTTCTTC	CASSLVREQFF
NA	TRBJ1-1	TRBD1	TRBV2	TGTGCCAGCAGAAACAGGGGGAGGAACACTGAAGCTTTCTTT	CASRNRGRNTEAFF
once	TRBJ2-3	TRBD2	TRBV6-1	TGTGCCAGCAGTGACGCTAGCGGGAGCGGCACAGATACGCAGTATTTT	CASSDASGSGTDTQYF
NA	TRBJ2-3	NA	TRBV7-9	TGTGCCAGCAGCTTTGACGGGCCCACAGATACGCAGTATTTT	CASSFDGPTDTQYF
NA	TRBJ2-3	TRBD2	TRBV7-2	TGTGCCAGCAGCCTTTGGGGGAGGGCCAGCACAGATACGCAGTATTTT	CASSLWGRASTDTQYF
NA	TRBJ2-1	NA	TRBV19	TGTGCCAGTAGTAAGCGCAGCGGAGGATTAACCTACAATGAGCAGTTCTTC	CASSKRSGGLTYNEQFF
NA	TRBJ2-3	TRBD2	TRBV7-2	TGTGCCAGCAGCGGGGTAGCGGGATCCCCAGATACGCAGTATTTT	CASSGVAGSPDTQYF
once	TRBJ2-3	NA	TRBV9	TGTGCCAGCAACCTGTTGACAGGTGGAGATACGCAGTATTTT	CASNLLTGGDTQYF
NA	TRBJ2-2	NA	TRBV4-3	TGCGCCAGCAGCGGTCTACCAGGGACGAACACCGGGGAGCTGTTTTTT	CASSGLPGTNTGELFF
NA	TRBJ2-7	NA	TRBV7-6	TGTGCCAGCAGCTTAACCCAGAACTACGAGCAGTACTTC	CASSLTQNYEQYF
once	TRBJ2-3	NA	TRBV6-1	TGTGCCAGCGGGAGCAATCCTCAGGGGACAGATACGCAGTATTTT	CASGSNPQGTDTQYF
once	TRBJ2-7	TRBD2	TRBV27	TGTGCCAGCAGTGAAGCGGGAGGGTTTACCTACGAGCAGTACTTC	CASSEAGGFTYEQYF
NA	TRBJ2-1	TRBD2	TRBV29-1	TGCAGCCTTTTTACTAGCGGGAGTGGGGGGGATTACAATGAGCAGTTCTTC	CSLFTSGSGGDYNEQFF
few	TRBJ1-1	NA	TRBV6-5	TGTGCCAGCAGTTACTCTTCCGGGGTTAACACTGAAGCTTTCTTT	CASSYSSGVNTEAFF
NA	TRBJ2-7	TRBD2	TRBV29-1	TGCAGCGGCACGACTAGCGGGAGAACTGGCGAGCAGTACTTC	CSGTTSGRTGEQYF
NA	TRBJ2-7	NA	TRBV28	TGTGCCAGCAGTTCCGGCCCCCCGGGACACTTCTACGAGCAGTACTTC	CASSSGPPGHFYEQYF
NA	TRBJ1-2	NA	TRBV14	TGTGCCAGCAGCCGATGGGAAAGGGACCCCTATGGCTACACCTTC	CASSRWERDPYGYTF